The clone carrying this T cell receptor (beta chain) was seen ten or more times. Its matching antigen is unknown. V was shortened by 4 bases and J by 0 bases, with 10 bases between the two germline ends. The CDR3 runs to 13 residues. Germline-derived CDR1 and CDR2 are SQVTM and ANQGSEA. The data were obtained in a study of T cells in Graves' hyperthyroidism and ophthalmopathy. TCR beta CDR3 region amplification was performed from RNA transcripts. RT-PCR in the first round (using the HTBI primer set) targeted the TCR CDR3. One entry per CDR3 protein, called by TCRdb with MiXCR from the multiplex PCR reads. This table holds around 350,000 distinct CDR3 sequences, 15% to 20% found once. General study results and limits: Also found in blood were most expanded thyroid clonotypes above 0.001.

This sequence joins TRBV29-1 and TRBJ2-7; D unclear. The TCR comes from a woman under 30 with Graves' hyperthyroidism. The source material was blood. As DNA, the CDR3 is TGCAGCGTTGTTGAGCGAAGCTCCTACGAGCAGTACTTC. Amino acids: CSVVERSSYEQYF.